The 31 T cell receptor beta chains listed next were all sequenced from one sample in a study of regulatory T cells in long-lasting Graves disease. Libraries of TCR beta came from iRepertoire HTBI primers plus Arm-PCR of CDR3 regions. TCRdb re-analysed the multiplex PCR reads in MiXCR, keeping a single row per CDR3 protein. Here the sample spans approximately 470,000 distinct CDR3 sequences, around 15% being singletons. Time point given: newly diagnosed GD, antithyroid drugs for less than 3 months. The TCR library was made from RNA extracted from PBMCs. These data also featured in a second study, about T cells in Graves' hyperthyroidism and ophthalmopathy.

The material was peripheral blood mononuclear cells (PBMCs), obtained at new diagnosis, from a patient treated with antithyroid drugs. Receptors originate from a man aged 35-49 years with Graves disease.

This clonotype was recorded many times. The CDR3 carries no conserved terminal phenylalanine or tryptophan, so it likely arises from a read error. CDR3 residues: CASSARRDSLEAFL. CDR3 in DNA: TGTGCCAGCTCAGCTAGAAGGGACAGTCTAGAAGCTTTCCTT. V is TRBV18 and J is TRBJ1-1; 7 positions match TRBD1. V shed 5 bases, J shed 8 bases, and the junction held 11 bases outside the gene matches. Germline CDR1 and CDR2: KGHSH and LQKENI. The CDR3 has 14 amino acids.

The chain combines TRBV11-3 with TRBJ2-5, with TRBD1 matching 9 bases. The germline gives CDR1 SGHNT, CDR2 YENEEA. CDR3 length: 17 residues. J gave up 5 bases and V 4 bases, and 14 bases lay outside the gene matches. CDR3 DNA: TGTGCCAGCAGCTCCCGGGACAGGGCTGATATAGGCGAGACCCAGTACTTC. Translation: CASSSRDRADIGETQYF. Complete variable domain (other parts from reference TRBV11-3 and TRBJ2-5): EAGVVQSPRYKIIEKKQPVAFWCNPISGHNTLYWYLQNLGQGPELLIRYENEEAVDDSQLPKDRFSAERLKGVDSTLKIQPAELGDSAVYLCASSSRDRADIGETQYFGPGTRLLVL.

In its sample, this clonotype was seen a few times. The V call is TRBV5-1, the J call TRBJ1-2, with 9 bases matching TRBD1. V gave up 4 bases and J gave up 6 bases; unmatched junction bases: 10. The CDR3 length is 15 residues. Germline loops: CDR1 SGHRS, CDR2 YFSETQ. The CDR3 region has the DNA TGCGCCAGCAGCGGGGGACAGGGATACGGGGATGGCTACACCTTC. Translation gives CASSGGQGYGDGYTF.

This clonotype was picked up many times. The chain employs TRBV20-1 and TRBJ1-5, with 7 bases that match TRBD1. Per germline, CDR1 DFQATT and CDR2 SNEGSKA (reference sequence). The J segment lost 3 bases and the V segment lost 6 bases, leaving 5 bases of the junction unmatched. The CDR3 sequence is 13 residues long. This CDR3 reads CSAKGQNNQPQHF. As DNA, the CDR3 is TGCAGTGCCAAGGGACAGAACAATCAGCCCCAGCATTTT.

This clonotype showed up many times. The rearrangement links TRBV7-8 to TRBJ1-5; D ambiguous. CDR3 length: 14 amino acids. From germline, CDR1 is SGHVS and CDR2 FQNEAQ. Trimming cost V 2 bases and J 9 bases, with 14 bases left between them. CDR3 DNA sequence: TGTGCCAGCAGCTTACTTACGGGTCCGGGGCCCCAGCATTTT. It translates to CASSLLTGPGPQHF.

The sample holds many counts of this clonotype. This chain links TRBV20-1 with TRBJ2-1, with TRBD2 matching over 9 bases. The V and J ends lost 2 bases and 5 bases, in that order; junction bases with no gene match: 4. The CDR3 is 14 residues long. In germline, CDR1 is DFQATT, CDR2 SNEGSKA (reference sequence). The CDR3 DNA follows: TGCAGTGCTAGATGGTCTAGCGGGAACAATGAGCAGTTCTTC. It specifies CSARWSSGNNEQFF.

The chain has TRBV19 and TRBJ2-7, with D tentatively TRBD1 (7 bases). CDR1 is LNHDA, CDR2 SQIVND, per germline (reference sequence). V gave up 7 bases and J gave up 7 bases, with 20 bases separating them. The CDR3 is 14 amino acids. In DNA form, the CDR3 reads TGTGCCAGTACCCTGACAGGGACTTTTGGTGAGCAGTACTTC. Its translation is CASTLTGTFGEQYF.

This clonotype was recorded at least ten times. CDR3: CASRKDRTVNTEAFF. CDR3 sequence (DNA): TGTGCCAGCAGGAAGGACAGGACCGTGAACACTGAAGCTTTCTTT. The J gene is TRBJ1-1, the V gene TRBV2, with 7 positions matching TRBD1. The CDR3 loop spans 15 amino acids. The V and J ends lost 6 bases and 0 bases, in that order; junction bases with no gene match: 7. Germline V gene data show CDR1 as SNHLY and CDR2 as FYNNEI.

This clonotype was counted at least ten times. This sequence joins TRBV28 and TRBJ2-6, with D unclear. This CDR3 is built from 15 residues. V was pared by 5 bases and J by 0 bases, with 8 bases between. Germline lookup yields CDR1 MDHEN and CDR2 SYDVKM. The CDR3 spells CASSQDGSGANVLTF. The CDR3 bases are TGTGCCAGCAGTCAAGATGGCTCTGGGGCCAACGTCCTGACTTTC.

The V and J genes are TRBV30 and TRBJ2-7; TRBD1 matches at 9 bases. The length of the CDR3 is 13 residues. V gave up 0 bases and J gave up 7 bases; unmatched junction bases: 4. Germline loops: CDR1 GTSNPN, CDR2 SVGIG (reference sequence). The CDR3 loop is CAWSVHRGLEQYF. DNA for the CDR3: TGTGCCTGGAGTGTACACAGGGGGCTGGAGCAGTACTTC.

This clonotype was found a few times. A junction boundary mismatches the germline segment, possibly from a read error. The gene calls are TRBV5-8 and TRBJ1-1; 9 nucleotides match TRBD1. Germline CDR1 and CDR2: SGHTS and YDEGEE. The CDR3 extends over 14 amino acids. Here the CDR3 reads CASSSGTGYTEALF. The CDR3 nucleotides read TGTGCCAGCAGCTCCGGGACAGGGTATACTGAAGCTCTCTTT.

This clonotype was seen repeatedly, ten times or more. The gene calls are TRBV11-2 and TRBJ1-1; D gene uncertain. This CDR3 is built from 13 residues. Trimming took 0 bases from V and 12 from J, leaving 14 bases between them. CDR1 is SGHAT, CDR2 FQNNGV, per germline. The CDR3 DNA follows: TGTGCCAGCAGCTTAGAGAGTCGGAGAAGTACTTTCTTT. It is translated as CASSLESRRSTFF.

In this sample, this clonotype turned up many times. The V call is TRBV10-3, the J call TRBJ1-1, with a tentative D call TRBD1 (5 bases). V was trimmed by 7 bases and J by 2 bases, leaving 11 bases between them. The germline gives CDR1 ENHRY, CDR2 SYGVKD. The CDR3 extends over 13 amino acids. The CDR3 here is CAITRQKNTEAFF. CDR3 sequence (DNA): TGTGCCATCACGAGACAGAAAAACACTGAAGCTTTCTTT.

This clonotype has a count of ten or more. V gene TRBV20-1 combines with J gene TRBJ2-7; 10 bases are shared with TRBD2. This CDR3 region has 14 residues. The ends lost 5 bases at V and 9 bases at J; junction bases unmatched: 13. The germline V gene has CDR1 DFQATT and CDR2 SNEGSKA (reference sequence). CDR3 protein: CSAAHFPSGGGQYF. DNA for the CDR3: TGCAGTGCTGCTCATTTTCCTAGCGGGGGAGGGCAGTACTTC.

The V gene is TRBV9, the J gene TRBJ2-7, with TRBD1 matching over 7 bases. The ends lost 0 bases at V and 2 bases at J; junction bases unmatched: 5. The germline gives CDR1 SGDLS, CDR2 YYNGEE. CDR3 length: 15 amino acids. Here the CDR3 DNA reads TGTGCCAGCAGCGTAGCTACAGGGGTAACCTACGAGCAGTACTTC. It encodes CASSVATGVTYEQYF.

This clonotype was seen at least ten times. CDR3 residues: CSASNMGEAFYNEQFF. CDR3 coding DNA: TGCAGTGCTAGTAATATGGGGGAGGCCTTCTACAATGAGCAGTTCTTC. The rearrangement uses TRBV20-1 and TRBJ2-1; TRBD2 is a possible D gene (6 bases). The CDR3 runs to 16 residues. The germline CDR1 and CDR2 sequences are DFQATT and SNEGSKA (reference sequence). Between the trimmed V and J ends, which lost 3 bases and 3 bases, there was a span of 18 bases.

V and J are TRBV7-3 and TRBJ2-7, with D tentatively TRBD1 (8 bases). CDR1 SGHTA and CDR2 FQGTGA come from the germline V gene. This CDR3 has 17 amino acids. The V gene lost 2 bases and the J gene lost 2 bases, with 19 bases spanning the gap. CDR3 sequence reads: CASSLQAGDRRTYEQYF. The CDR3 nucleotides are TGTGCCAGCAGCTTACAGGCGGGGGACAGGAGGACCTACGAGCAGTACTTC.

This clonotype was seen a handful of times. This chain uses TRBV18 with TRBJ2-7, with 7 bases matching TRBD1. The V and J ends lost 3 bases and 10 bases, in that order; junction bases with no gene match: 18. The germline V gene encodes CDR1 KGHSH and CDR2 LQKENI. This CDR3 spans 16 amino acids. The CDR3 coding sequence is TGTGCCAGCTCACCGACGGGACAGTCCATTACTACGTTACAGTACTTC. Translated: CASSPTGQSITTLQYF.

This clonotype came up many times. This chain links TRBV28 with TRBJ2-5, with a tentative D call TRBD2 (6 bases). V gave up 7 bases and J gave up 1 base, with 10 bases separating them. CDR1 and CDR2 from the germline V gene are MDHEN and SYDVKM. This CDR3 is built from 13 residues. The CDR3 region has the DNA TGTGCCAGCAACCTTAGCGGCCAAGAGACCCAGTACTTC. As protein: CASNLSGQETQYF.

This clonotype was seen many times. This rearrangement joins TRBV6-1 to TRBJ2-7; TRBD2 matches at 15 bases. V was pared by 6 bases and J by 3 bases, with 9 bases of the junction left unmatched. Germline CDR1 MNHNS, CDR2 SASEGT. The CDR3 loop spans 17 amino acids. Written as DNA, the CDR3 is TGTGCCAGCAGAGGACTAGCGGGAGGGCGGTTTCTCTACGAGCAGTACTTC. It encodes CASRGLAGGRFLYEQYF.

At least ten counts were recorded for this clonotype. CDR3 region: CASPQGSDYEQYF. Here the CDR3 DNA reads TGCGCCAGCCCACAGGGGTCCGACTACGAGCAGTACTTC. This chain connects TRBV5-1 to TRBJ2-7; 7 bases match TRBD1. Germline assignment: CDR1 SGHRS and CDR2 YFSETQ. J gave up 3 bases and V 7 bases, and 7 bases lay outside the gene matches. CDR3 length: 13 residues.

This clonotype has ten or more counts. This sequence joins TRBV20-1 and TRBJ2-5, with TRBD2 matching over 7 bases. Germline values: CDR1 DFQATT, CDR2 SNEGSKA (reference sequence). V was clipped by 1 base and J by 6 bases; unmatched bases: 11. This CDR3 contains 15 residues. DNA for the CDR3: TGCAGTGCTAGAGGGAACGGGAGGTTTTGTAAGACCCAGTACTTC. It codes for CSARGNGRFCKTQYF.

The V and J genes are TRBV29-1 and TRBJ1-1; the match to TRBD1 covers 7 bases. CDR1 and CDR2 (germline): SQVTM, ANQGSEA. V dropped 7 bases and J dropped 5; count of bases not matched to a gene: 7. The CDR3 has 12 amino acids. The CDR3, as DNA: TGCAGCGCCGGACAGGAGGGGACTGAAGCTTTCTTT. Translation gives CSAGQEGTEAFF.

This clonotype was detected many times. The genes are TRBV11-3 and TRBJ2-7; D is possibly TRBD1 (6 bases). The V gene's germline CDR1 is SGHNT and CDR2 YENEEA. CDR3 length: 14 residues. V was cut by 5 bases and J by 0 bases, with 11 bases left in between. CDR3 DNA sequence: TGTGCCAGCAGCCCAGGGGTCCACTCCTACGAGCAGTACTTC. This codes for CASSPGVHSYEQYF.

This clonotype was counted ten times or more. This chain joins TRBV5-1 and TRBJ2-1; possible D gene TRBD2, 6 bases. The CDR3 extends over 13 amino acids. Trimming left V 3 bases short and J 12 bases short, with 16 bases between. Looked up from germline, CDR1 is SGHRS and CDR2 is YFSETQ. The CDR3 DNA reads TGCGCCAGCAGCTCCTTGGGGGACTTTGGGCAGTTCTTC. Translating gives CASSSLGDFGQFF.

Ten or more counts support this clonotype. The CDR3 DNA reads TGTGCCAGTACTATTCGAGGGGGAAGCGGGGAGCTGTTTTTT. This sequence encodes CASTIRGGSGELFF. This chain connects TRBV6-1 to TRBJ2-2; maybe TRBD1 (6 bases). There are 14 residues in the CDR3. Germline assignment: CDR1 MNHNS and CDR2 SASEGT. The ends were cut back, 9 bases at V and 7 bases at J, with 18 bases in the middle.

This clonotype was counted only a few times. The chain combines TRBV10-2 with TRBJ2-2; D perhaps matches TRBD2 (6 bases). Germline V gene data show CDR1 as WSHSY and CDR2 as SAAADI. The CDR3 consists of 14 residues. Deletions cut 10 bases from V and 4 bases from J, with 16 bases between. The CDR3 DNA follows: TGCGCCACGACGGGGGTAGAAACCACCGGGGAGCTGTTTTTT. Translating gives CATTGVETTGELFF.

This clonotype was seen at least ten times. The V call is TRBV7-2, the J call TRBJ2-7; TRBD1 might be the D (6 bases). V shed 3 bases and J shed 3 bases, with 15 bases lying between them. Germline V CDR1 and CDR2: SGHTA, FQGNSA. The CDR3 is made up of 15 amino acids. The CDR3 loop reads CASSLTGHGNYEQYF. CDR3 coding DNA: TGTGCCAGCAGCTTGACAGGACACGGGAACTACGAGCAGTACTTC.

CDR3 sequence: CASSPGGTEKNIQYF. The CDR3 bases are TGTGCCAGCAGTCCGGGAGGGACAGAGAAAAACATTCAGTACTTC. The J gene is TRBJ2-4, the V gene TRBV2; perhaps TRBD2 as D (8 bases). Trimming pared 5 bases from V and 4 bases from J, leaving 15 bases between. The germline V gene encodes CDR1 SNHLY and CDR2 FYNNEI. This CDR3 comprises 15 residues.

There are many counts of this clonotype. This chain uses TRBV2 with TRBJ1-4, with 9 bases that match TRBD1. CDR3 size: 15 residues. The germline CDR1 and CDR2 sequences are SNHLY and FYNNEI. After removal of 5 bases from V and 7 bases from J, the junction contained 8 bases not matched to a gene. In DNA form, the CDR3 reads TGTGCCAGCAGTCCCCGGACAGGGGAGGGTGAAAAACTGTTTTTT. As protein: CASSPRTGEGEKLFF. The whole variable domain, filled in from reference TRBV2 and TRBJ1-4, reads EPEVTQTPSHQVTQMGQEVILRCVPISNHLYFYWYRQILGQKVEFLVSFYNNEISEKSEIFDDQFSVERPDGSNFTLKIRSTKLEDSAMYFCASSPRTGEGEKLFFGSGTQLSVL.

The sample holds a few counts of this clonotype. The CDR3 DNA reads as TGTGCCACCAGTGATTTGCGACTAGCGGGAGGGACCGGGGAGCTGTTTTTT. It yields the protein CATSDLRLAGGTGELFF. The chain has TRBV24-1 and TRBJ2-2; 14 bases fit TRBD2. The germline V gene encodes CDR1 KGHDR and CDR2 SFDVKD. Germline trimming cut 0 bases from V and 5 bases from J; bases unmatched to any gene: 1. The CDR3 is 17 residues long.